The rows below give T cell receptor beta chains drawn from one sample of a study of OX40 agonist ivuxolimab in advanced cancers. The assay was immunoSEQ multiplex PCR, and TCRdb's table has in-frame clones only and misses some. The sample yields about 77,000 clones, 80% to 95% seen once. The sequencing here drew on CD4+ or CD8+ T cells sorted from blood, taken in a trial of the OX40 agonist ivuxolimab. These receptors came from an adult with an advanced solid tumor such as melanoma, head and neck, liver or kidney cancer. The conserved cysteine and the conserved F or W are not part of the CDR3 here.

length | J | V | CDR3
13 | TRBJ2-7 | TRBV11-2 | ASVPGPIQTYEQY
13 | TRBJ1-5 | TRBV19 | ASSIAWNSNQPQH
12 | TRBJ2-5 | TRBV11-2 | ASSSGGRAETQY
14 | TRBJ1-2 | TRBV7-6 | ASSLIPGQGDGGYT
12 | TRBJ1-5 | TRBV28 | ASSSGQRGQPQH
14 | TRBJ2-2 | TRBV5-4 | ASSEAGAPNTGELF
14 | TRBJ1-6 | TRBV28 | ASKTAGDTYNSPLH
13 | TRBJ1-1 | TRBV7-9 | ASSDMYRGVTEAF
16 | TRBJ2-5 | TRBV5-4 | ASSRIGGFRDTQETQY
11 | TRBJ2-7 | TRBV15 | ATSRDGRREQY
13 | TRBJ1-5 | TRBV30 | AWSVGGSMNQPQH
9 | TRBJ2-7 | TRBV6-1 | ASSTPYEQY
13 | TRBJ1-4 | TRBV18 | ASSQTRLANEKLF
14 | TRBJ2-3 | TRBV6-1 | ASSVPVLAGADTQY
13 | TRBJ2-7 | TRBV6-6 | ASSQRWQEGYEQY
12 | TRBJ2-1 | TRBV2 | ASSELAGVSEQF
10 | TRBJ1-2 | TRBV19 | ASSIQGVGYT
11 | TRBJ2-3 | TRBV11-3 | ASSAGGWGTQY